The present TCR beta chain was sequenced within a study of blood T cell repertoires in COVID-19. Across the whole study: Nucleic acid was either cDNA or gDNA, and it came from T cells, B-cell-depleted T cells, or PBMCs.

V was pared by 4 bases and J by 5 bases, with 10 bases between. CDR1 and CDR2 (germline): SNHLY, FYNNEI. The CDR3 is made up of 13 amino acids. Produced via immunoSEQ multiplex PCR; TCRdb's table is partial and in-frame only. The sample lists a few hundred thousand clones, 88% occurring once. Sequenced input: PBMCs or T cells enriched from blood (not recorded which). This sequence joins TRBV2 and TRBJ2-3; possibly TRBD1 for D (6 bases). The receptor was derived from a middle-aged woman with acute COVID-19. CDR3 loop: CASSAQGQDTQYF. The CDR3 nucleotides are TGTGCCAGCAGTGCCCAGGGACAAGATACGCAGTATTTT.